The 30 T cell receptor beta chains given below trace back to one sample, sequenced in a study of cytomegalovirus exposure and HLA in healthy donors. Libraries were prepared by immunoSEQ multiplex PCR; TCRdb keeps only in-frame clonotypes and omits some of them. The sample has more than 85,000 clones; approximately 90% are singletons. Input material: PBMCs. These TCRs come from a woman aged 25-40 years in good health and CMV-seropositive.

This chain connects TRBV2 to TRBJ2-5; possibly TRBD1 for D (6 bases). Trimming shortened V by 9 bases and J by 4 bases, and 15 bases separated the two germline ends. Germline CDR1 reads SNHLY; CDR2 reads FYNNEI. The CDR3 extends over 13 amino acids. This CDR3 reads CASRWGQRETQYF. In DNA, the CDR3 is TGTGCCAGTCGCTGGGGGCAACGAGAGACCCAGTACTTC.

This rearrangement joins TRBV28 to TRBJ2-3; 9 bases line up with TRBD2. CDR3 size: 18 residues. Trimming removed 2 bases from V and 0 bases from J; junction bases left unmatched: 9. From germline, CDR1 is MDHEN and CDR2 SYDVKM. The CDR3 here is CASSLSFASGASTDTQYF. In DNA, the CDR3 is TGTGCCAGCAGTTTAAGCTTCGCTAGCGGGGCCAGCACAGATACGCAGTATTTT.

The sample holds one count of this clone. This chain uses TRBV12-5 with TRBJ2-6; D is unresolved. Trimming left V 6 bases short and J 0 bases short, with 6 bases between. Germline V CDR1 and CDR2: LGHNT, FRNRAP. The CDR3 length is 14 residues. The CDR3 reads CASGHHSGANVLTF. CDR3 coding DNA: TGTGCTAGTGGACACCACTCTGGGGCCAACGTCCTGACTTTC.

V is TRBV10-3 and J is TRBJ1-3; a possible D gene is TRBD1 (5 bases). The germline V gene has CDR1 ENHRY and CDR2 SYGVKD. Trimming took off 7 bases at V and 2 bases at J, with 12 bases between the two ends. There are 14 residues in the CDR3. CDR3 nucleotide sequence: TGTGCCATCAAGGCCGGGGGGGCTGGAAACACCATATATTTT. As protein: CAIKAGGAGNTIYF.

This chain uses TRBV11-1 with TRBJ2-7; 7 bases align to TRBD2. CDR3 length: 18 residues. After removal of 2 bases from V and 7 bases from J, the junction contained 20 bases not matched to a gene. CDR1 is SGHAT, CDR2 FQDESV, per germline (reference sequence). The CDR3 DNA reads as TGTGCCAGCAGCTTAAATCCCCGCCTCGGCGGGAGAAAACGAGAGCAGTACTTC. Amino acids: CASSLNPRLGGRKREQYF. The full variable domain, its missing parts supplied by reference TRBV11-1 and TRBJ2-7, is EAEVAQSPRYKITEKSQAVAFWCDPISGHATLYWYRQILGQGPELLVQFQDESVVDDSQLPKDRFSAERLKGVDSTLKIQPAELGDSAMYLCASSLNPRLGGRKREQYFGPGTRLTVT.

The rearrangement links TRBV7-2 to TRBJ1-1; a possible D gene is TRBD1 (6 bases). The CDR3 runs 16 residues. V was trimmed by 3 bases and J by 5 bases, leaving 19 bases between them. Per germline, CDR1 SGHTA and CDR2 FQGNSA. The CDR3 coding sequence is TGTGCCAGCAGCTTCAATAGTCGGGGGGCATTAACTGAAGCTTTCTTT. Protein sequence: CASSFNSRGALTEAFF.

The chain carries TRBV15 and TRBJ1-2; no firm D call. Germline CDR1 LNHNV, CDR2 YYDKDF (reference sequence). Trimming left V 0 bases short and J 0 bases short, with 23 bases between. This CDR3 contains 20 residues. Written as DNA, the CDR3 is TGTGCCACCAGCAGAGATTACATCCAATCAAAATGGAGGGCTAACTATGGCTACACCTTC. This encodes CATSRDYIQSKWRANYGYTF.

The chain employs TRBV29-1 and TRBJ1-2, with D perhaps matching TRBD1 (6 bases). V lost 6 bases and J 4 bases, leaving 9 bases between the germline ends. The CDR3 loop spans 11 amino acids. Germline V gene data show CDR1 as SQVTM and CDR2 as ANQGSEA. Here the CDR3 reads CSVGQSYGYTF. The CDR3 DNA reads as TGCAGCGTAGGACAGAGCTATGGCTACACCTTC.

V and J are TRBV28 and TRBJ2-6, with 9 bases that match TRBD1. Losses at the gene ends were 8 bases for V and 0 bases for J; bases not matched to a gene: 8. The CDR3 has 17 residues. Germline V gene sequence: CDR1 MDHEN, CDR2 SYDVKM. CDR3 DNA sequence: TGTGCCAGCTCCCCCCCGGGACAGGGCTCTGGGGCCAACGTCCTGACTTTC. This encodes CASSPPGQGSGANVLTF.

The chain links TRBV4-1 to TRBJ2-7, with 9 bases that match TRBD2. The germline CDR1 and CDR2 sequences are MGHRA and YSYEKL. There are 15 residues in the CDR3. Unmatched junction bases numbered 3, after V lost 0 bases and J lost 3 bases. CDR3 bases: TGCGCCAGCAGCCAAGAGGCTAGCGGGGACTACGAGCAGTACTTC. Translation: CASSQEASGDYEQYF.

The rearrangement links TRBV5-4 to TRBJ2-3; 11 nucleotides match TRBD2. The J segment lost 4 bases and the V segment lost 4 bases, leaving 11 bases of the junction unmatched. The germline gives CDR1 SGHNT, CDR2 YYREEE (reference sequence). The CDR3 contains 17 residues. CDR3 loop: CASSRDRGSGRADTQYF. CDR3 nucleotide sequence: TGTGCCAGCAGCCGCGATCGCGGTAGCGGGAGGGCAGATACGCAGTATTTT.

The chain uses TRBV13 and TRBJ2-3, with D maybe TRBD2 (6 bases). The CDR3 is 15 residues long. The V end lost 0 bases, the J end lost 2 bases, and 9 bases lay between the germline ends. Germline V lookup: CDR1 PRHDT, CDR2 FYEKMQ (reference sequence). The CDR3 here is CASSLGLALTDTQYF. As DNA, the CDR3 is TGTGCCAGCAGCTTAGGCCTAGCGCTCACAGATACGCAGTATTTT.

V and J are TRBV4-1 and TRBJ2-2; 7 bases agree with TRBD1. The trim removed 1 base at V and 5 bases at J, leaving 4 bases unmatched. Germline CDR1 is MGHRA and CDR2 is YSYEKL. CDR3 size: 15 residues. The CDR3 here is CASSQVLQGTGELFF. CDR3 DNA sequence: TGCGCCAGCAGCCAAGTACTACAGGGGACCGGGGAGCTGTTTTTT.

The rearrangement links TRBV4-3 to TRBJ2-2, with 10 bases identical to TRBD2. The CDR3 length is 20 residues. The J segment lost 3 bases and the V segment lost 7 bases, leaving 20 bases of the junction unmatched. Germline V gives CDR1 LGHNA, CDR2 YSLEER. The CDR3 DNA reads as TGCGCCAGCACCCCCGGAGCGGCTAGCGGGAGTAACCGGGACACCGGGGAGCTGTTTTTT. Translation gives CASTPGAASGSNRDTGELFF.

The gene calls are TRBV5-1 and TRBJ1-4; D not resolved. Between the trimmed V and J ends, which lost 4 bases and 3 bases, there was a span of 13 bases. Germline V lookup: CDR1 SGHRS, CDR2 YFSETQ. The CDR3 consists of 15 residues. CDR3 protein: CASSVLTGSNEKLFF. The CDR3 region has the DNA TGCGCCAGCAGCGTACTGACTGGATCTAATGAAAAACTGTTTTTT.

The chain links TRBV4-2 to TRBJ2-1; 8 bases line up with TRBD1. The CDR3 spans 16 residues. The V segment lost 0 bases and the J segment 5 bases; nucleotides outside the gene matches: 6. CDR1 is LGHNA and CDR2 is YNFKEQ in the germline V gene. The CDR3 reads CASSQDRQGANNEQFF. The CDR3, as DNA: TGTGCCAGCAGCCAAGATCGCCAGGGGGCGAACAATGAGCAGTTCTTC.

This chain uses TRBV19 with TRBJ1-5; TRBD1 agrees at 9 bases. The V and J ends lost 7 bases and 4 bases, in that order; junction bases with no gene match: 17. CDR1 and CDR2 (germline): LNHDA, SQIVND (reference sequence). The CDR3 spans 18 residues. In DNA, the CDR3 is TGTGCCAGTACTCCATGGGGACAGGGTTTGTTTGGAAATCAGCCCCAGCATTTT. As protein: CASTPWGQGLFGNQPQHF.

The rearrangement joins TRBV7-6 to TRBJ2-2; 9 positions agree with TRBD2. Germline CDR1 is SGHVS and CDR2 is FNYEAQ. The CDR3 spans 17 residues. With 5 bases clipped from V and 4 bases from J, the junction kept 11 bases outside the gene matches. CDR3 coding DNA: TGTGCCAGCAGCCCCTTATTTAGCGGGAGTTCCACCGGGGAGCTGTTTTTT. Its translation: CASSPLFSGSSTGELFF.

The chain combines TRBV2 with TRBJ2-7; 8 nucleotides line up with TRBD1. CDR3 size: 12 residues. Trimming removed 8 bases from V and 7 bases from J; junction bases left unmatched: 7. Germline V gene sequence: CDR1 SNHLY, CDR2 FYNNEI. The CDR3 protein is CASARQGLEQYF. CDR3 bases: TGTGCCAGCGCCAGACAGGGGTTGGAGCAGTACTTC.

The V and J genes are TRBV25-1 and TRBJ2-5; D may be TRBD1 (6 bases). Germline values: CDR1 MGHDK, CDR2 SYGVNS. The length of the CDR3 is 13 residues. V was trimmed by 6 bases and J by 5 bases, leaving 13 bases between them. The CDR3 loop is CASSPRGRETQYF. DNA of the CDR3: TGTGCCAGCAGCCCCAGGGGTCGGGAGACCCAGTACTTC.

J is TRBJ1-2 and V is TRBV25-1; TRBD1 matches 7 bases. V shed 0 bases and J 5 bases; nucleotides not matched to a gene: 6. CDR1 and CDR2 from the germline V gene are MGHDK and SYGVNS. The CDR3 spans 15 residues. CDR3 DNA: TGTGCCAGCAGTGAATATGACAGGGATCCTTATGGCTACACCTTC. Translation: CASSEYDRDPYGYTF.

The chain has TRBV9 and TRBJ2-1; possible D gene TRBD2, 5 bases. With 2 bases removed from V and 0 bases from J, the gap between germline ends came to 9 bases. CDR1 is SGDLS, CDR2 YYNGEE, per germline. The CDR3 runs 15 residues. The CDR3: CASSVRADSYNEQFF. CDR3 bases: TGTGCCAGCAGCGTGCGGGCGGACTCCTACAATGAGCAGTTCTTC. Full variable domain (rest looked up from reference TRBV9 and TRBJ2-1): DSGVTQTPKHLITATGQRVTLRCSPRSGDLSVYWYQQSLDQGLQFLIQYYNGEERAKGNILERFSAQQFPDLHSELNLSSLELGDSALYFCASSVRADSYNEQFFGPGTRLTVL.

The chain couples TRBV11-2 to TRBJ2-3; TRBD1 is a possible D gene (6 bases). The germline gives CDR1 SGHAT, CDR2 FQNNGV. Trimming shortened V by 4 bases and J by 6 bases, and 8 bases separated the two germline ends. The CDR3 is 12 amino acids. The CDR3 DNA reads as TGTGCCAGCAGCTCGACAGGCGATACGCAGTATTTT. Translation gives CASSSTGDTQYF.

The chain employs TRBV9 and TRBJ2-7, with 8 bases fitting TRBD1. Germline values: CDR1 SGDLS, CDR2 YYNGEE. With 4 bases clipped from V and 3 bases from J, the junction kept 9 bases outside the gene matches. The CDR3 length is 15 residues. The CDR3, as DNA: TGTGCCAGCAGCCCAGGACAGGGATTTTTCTACGAGCAGTACTTC. Protein sequence: CASSPGQGFFYEQYF.

J is TRBJ2-5 and V is TRBV5-1; TRBD2 agrees at 7 bases. This CDR3 has 13 amino acids. Germline trimming cut 4 bases from V and 4 bases from J; bases unmatched to any gene: 4. Germline V lookup: CDR1 SGHRS, CDR2 YFSETQ. The CDR3 reads CASSPGGSETQYF. Here the CDR3 DNA reads TGCGCCAGCAGCCCCGGGGGGTCAGAGACCCAGTACTTC.

This clone was seen a handful of times. This rearrangement joins TRBV4-1 to TRBJ1-4; D might be TRBD1 (6 bases). V lost 2 bases, J lost 8 bases, and 15 bases lay in between. The CDR3 contains 15 residues. Germline lookup yields CDR1 MGHRA and CDR2 YSYEKL. This CDR3 is CASSQLRGQGEKLFF. The CDR3 nucleotides are TGCGCCAGCAGCCAACTCCGGGGACAAGGGGAAAAACTGTTTTTT.

This clone was observed once. The rearrangement joins TRBV30 to TRBJ2-7, with D perhaps TRBD1 (6 bases). Germline CDR1 reads GTSNPN; CDR2 reads SVGIG (reference sequence). V was clipped by 2 bases and J by 6 bases, with 11 bases between them. The CDR3 is 12 amino acids. The CDR3 protein is CAWSRGGSEQYF. The CDR3, as DNA: TGTGCCTGGAGTCGAGGGGGTAGCGAGCAGTACTTC.

In this sample, this clone turned up a few times. V is TRBV4-1 and J is TRBJ2-1; 15 nucleotides match TRBD2. The CDR3 extends over 19 amino acids. J was trimmed by 3 bases and V by 3 bases; bases with no gene match: 9. Germline loops: CDR1 MGHRA, CDR2 YSYEKL. CDR3 amino acids: CASSHPGLAGGPGYNEQFF. As DNA, the CDR3 is TGCGCCAGCAGCCATCCTGGACTAGCGGGGGGGCCGGGCTACAATGAGCAGTTCTTC.

The CDR3 DNA reads TGTGCCAGCTCACCGGGGACAGGGCAAGAGACCCAGTACTTC. Protein sequence: CASSPGTGQETQYF. J is TRBJ2-5 and V is TRBV18, with 9 bases that match TRBD1. The CDR3 sequence is 14 residues long. The trim removed 3 bases at V and 2 bases at J, leaving 1 base unmatched. Germline values: CDR1 KGHSH, CDR2 LQKENI.

The chain combines TRBV4-1 with TRBJ2-1, with 10 bases matching TRBD2. This CDR3 region has 16 residues. The V segment lost 1 base and the J segment 8 bases; nucleotides outside the gene matches: 8. Germline assignment: CDR1 MGHRA and CDR2 YSYEKL. The CDR3 region is CASSQGRASGSYEQFF. The CDR3 DNA is TGCGCCAGCAGCCAAGGGAGGGCTAGCGGGAGCTATGAGCAGTTCTTC.